A selection of T cell receptor beta chains follows, all from one sample in a study of identical twins. TCRdb reanalysed the 5' RACE reads using MiXCR and keeps one entry per CDR3 protein. The profile shows hundreds of thousands of distinct CDR3 sequences, over 8.5% of them singletons. These data were likewise used in another study, on yellow fever vaccine responses in identical twins.

Sequenced material: PBMCs. These receptors originate from a woman under 30 in good health. Each CDR3 is given with its conserved first and last residue. A D gene is named only where the DNA matches it firmly.

.	TRBV5-1	TRBJ2-5	CASSLDGEETQYF
.	TRBV6-2/TRBV6-3	TRBJ1-1	CASSFLKGLRSEAFF
TRBD2	TRBV7-9	TRBJ2-1	CASKRASGDNEQFF
TRBD2	TRBV10-1	TRBJ2-1	CASSGIAGNEQFF
.	TRBV3-1	TRBJ2-1	CASSELGNEQFF
.	TRBV10-3	TRBJ2-7	CAISARDKGSYEQYF
.	TRBV29-1	TRBJ1-1	CSVEDYSVTYTEAFF
TRBD2	TRBV2	TRBJ2-5	CASSVRLAEQETQYF
.	TRBV12-3/TRBV12-4	TRBJ2-2	CAISSRPPRVDPNTGELFF
TRBD1	TRBV7-2	TRBJ2-7	CASTPHGTGAYEQYF
.	TRBV6-5	TRBJ2-6	CASSYLTGISGANVLTF
.	TRBV7-2	TRBJ2-5	CASSLLSQETQYF
TRBD1	TRBV28	TRBJ1-1	CASSYTRQGAFMNTEAFF
.	TRBV5-1	TRBJ2-1	CASSPPSPDEQFF
.	TRBV7-2	TRBJ2-2	CASSWRQATSTGELFF
TRBD2	TRBV20-1	TRBJ2-5	CSARNSGGAGTQYF
.	TRBV29-1	TRBJ2-7	CSVAPLPGVDEQYF
.	TRBV15	TRBJ2-7	CATSRVRSSYEQYF
TRBD1	TRBV19	TRBJ2-5	CASSIDPLTGGGKTQYF
TRBD2	TRBV6-5	TRBJ2-2	CASSYRAGGASGELFF
TRBD1	TRBV6-6	TRBJ1-5	CASSWTGDQPQHF
TRBD2	TRBV20-1	TRBJ2-7	CSARDWLAGDIASYEQYF
.	TRBV27	TRBJ2-1	CASSYGPENEQFF
TRBD2	TRBV5-4	TRBJ2-2	CASSPLREGGTGELFF
.	TRBV5-6	TRBJ2-7	CASSATVYEQYF